This T cell receptor beta chain was recorded in a study of CD8 T cells in ankylosing spondylitis. Quantitative 5'-RACE with molecular barcodes was used to make the TCR beta libraries. TCRdb called the 5' RACE reads again in MiXCR, with one record for every CDR3 protein. The repertoire holds some 130,000 distinct CDR3 sequences, about 7% seen once, with 9.5% to 15% in the top ten. The V and J ends lost 6 bases and 4 bases, in that order; junction bases with no gene match: 6. The germline V gene has CDR1 DFQATT and CDR2 SNEGSKA (reference sequence). This CDR3 is 13 amino acids long. In this sample, this clonotype turned up many times.

The V gene is TRBV20-1, the J gene TRBJ2-3, with TRBD2 matching 8 bases. Specimen: blood, either unsorted or a sorted T cell fraction (not recorded which). The receptor comes from a female donor with ankylosing spondylitis or in good health (not recorded which). The CDR3 DNA is TGCAGTGCCCACGGGGGGGCCGCAGATACGCAGTATTTT. It translates to CSAHGGAADTQYF.